Shown below are 25 T cell receptor beta chains from a single sample sequenced in a study of T cells in Graves' hyperthyroidism and ophthalmopathy. The source material, RNA transcripts, was used to amplify TCR beta CDR3 regions. HTBI primers were used for first-round RT-PCR of the TCR CDR3. MiXCR, run by TCRdb on the multiplex PCR reads, gives a single entry per CDR3 protein. The data show fewer than 650,000 distinct CDR3 sequences, approximately 48% seen once. Sequenced: peripheral blood or thyroid tissue (not recorded which). Source of these receptors: an adult woman with Graves' disease, either hyperthyroidism or ophthalmopathy (not recorded which).

This clonotype showed up just a few times. A much larger clone lies one base from this, so it may be a read error. V is TRBV6-1 and J is TRBJ1-5; the D is unclear. In germline, CDR1 is MNHNS, CDR2 SASEGT. The V end lost 5 bases, the J end lost 7 bases, and 12 bases lay between the germline ends. This CDR3 has 13 amino acids. The CDR3 protein is CASSSYRAQPQHF. CDR3 nucleotides: TGTGCCAGCAGTTCCTATCGAGCACAGCCCCAGCATTTT.

In its sample, this clonotype was seen many times. The J gene is TRBJ2-7, the V gene TRBV11-2; D is undetermined. Germline CDR1 and CDR2: SGHAT and FQNNGV. Trimming pared 1 base from V and 8 bases from J, leaving 9 bases between. This CDR3 is 12 amino acids long. CDR3 residues: CASSLGLRQQYF. CDR3 coding DNA: TGTGCCAGCAGCTTAGGGCTGCGGCAGCAGTACTTC. Full variable domain (remainder filled in from reference TRBV11-2 and TRBJ2-7): EAGVAQSPRYKIIEKRQSVAFWCNPISGHATLYWYQQILGQGPKLLIQFQNNGVVDDSQLPKDRFSAERLKGVDSTLKIQPAKLEDSAVYLCASSLGLRQQYFGPGTRLTVT.

The rearrangement links TRBV2 to TRBJ2-5; tentatively, D is TRBD1 or TRBD2 (6 bases each). The V end was cut by 5 bases, the J end by 2 bases, with 15 bases between. CDR3 length: 15 residues. In germline, CDR1 is SNHLY, CDR2 FYNNEI. Written as DNA, the CDR3 is TGTGCCAGCAGTATCCCGGCGGGGACACAAGAGACCCAGTACTTC. It translates to CASSIPAGTQETQYF.

This clonotype was seen at least ten times. The chain employs TRBV7-8 and TRBJ2-7; possible D gene TRBD2, 5 bases. Germline V gives CDR1 SGHVS, CDR2 FQNEAQ. Trimming took 4 bases from V and 2 from J, leaving 9 bases between them. The CDR3 is 13 amino acids. CDR3 DNA: TGTGCCAGCAGCTCGAGGCGGGCCTACGAGCAGTACTTC. As protein: CASSSRRAYEQYF.

Concerning this clonotype: A much larger clone lies a single base off, so this may be a read error. The gene calls are TRBV5-1 and TRBJ2-5, with 11 bases identical to TRBD2. The CDR3 runs 14 residues. Germline V CDR1 and CDR2: SGHRS, YFSETQ. As DNA, the CDR3 is TGCGCCAGCAGTTCTAGCGGGAGGAAAGAGCCCCAGTACTTC. Amino acid sequence: CASSSSGRKEPQYF.

Many counts were recorded for this clonotype. The chain uses TRBV6-1 and TRBJ1-1, with TRBD1 matching over 8 bases. With V trimmed by 5 bases and J by 6 bases, 8 bases remained unmatched. This CDR3 spans 14 amino acids. The germline V gene encodes CDR1 MNHNS and CDR2 SASEGT. The CDR3 DNA reads as TGTGCCAGCAGTTTCTCGACAGGGGCGGCTGAAGCTTTCTTT. It yields the protein CASSFSTGAAEAFF.

A word on this clonotype: Relative to the germline gene, one junction end is altered; a read error may explain this. The rearrangement joins TRBV2 to TRBJ1-1; D is unclear. The V gene's germline CDR1 is SNHLY and CDR2 FYNNEI. This CDR3 comprises 14 residues. CDR3 protein: CAGSDRATNTEAFF. The CDR3 coding sequence is TGTGCCGGCAGTGACCGTGCCACGAACACTGAAGCTTTCTTT.

This clonotype showed up many times. This chain joins TRBV6-1 and TRBJ2-6; D is undetermined. The CDR3 loop spans 15 amino acids. V was pared by 1 base and J by 4 bases, with 8 bases between. CDR1 and CDR2 from the germline V gene are MNHNS and SASEGT. The CDR3 bases are TGTGCCAGCAGTGAAGAACCGACAGGGGCCAACGTCCTGACTTTC. This translates into CASSEEPTGANVLTF.

This clonotype has just a few counts. The chain links TRBV11-2 to TRBJ1-1; D is possibly TRBD1 (5 bases). Trimming removed 6 bases from V and 6 bases from J, with 20 bases in between. Germline CDR1 reads SGHAT; CDR2 reads FQNNGV. This CDR3 contains 15 residues. The chain's CDR3 is CASSPRTALGPEAFF. The CDR3 DNA reads as TGTGCCAGCAGTCCCCGTACGGCTTTGGGGCCTGAAGCTTTCTTT. Looking up the rest from reference TRBV11-2 and TRBJ1-1 gives the full variable domain: EAGVAQSPRYKIIEKRQSVAFWCNPISGHATLYWYQQILGQGPKLLIQFQNNGVVDDSQLPKDRFSAERLKGVDSTLKIQPAKLEDSAVYLCASSPRTALGPEAFFGQGTRLTVV.

This clonotype was counted ten times or more. This chain uses TRBV7-2 with TRBJ2-5, with unresolved D. V lost 1 base and J 5 bases, leaving 8 bases between the germline ends. This CDR3 region has 13 residues. Per the germline V gene, CDR1 is SGHTA and CDR2 is FQGNSA. This CDR3 reads CASSLGRRETQYF. In DNA form, the CDR3 reads TGTGCCAGCAGCTTAGGCCGTCGCGAGACCCAGTACTTC.

V gene TRBV6-6 combines with J gene TRBJ1-1; D not resolved. The CDR3 extends over 15 amino acids. In germline, CDR1 is MNHNY, CDR2 SVGAGI (reference sequence). V dropped 2 bases and J dropped 1 base, with 11 bases sitting between them. In DNA, the CDR3 is TGTGCCAGCAGTTACGACGCATTTTGGAACACTGAAGCTTTCTTT. Protein product: CASSYDAFWNTEAFF.

The CDR3 protein is CSAKRQGASHTGELFF. The CDR3 bases are TGCAGTGCTAAGAGGCAGGGGGCTTCGCACACCGGGGAGCTGTTTTTT. This sequence joins TRBV20-1 and TRBJ2-2, with 8 bases lining up with TRBD1. V lost 4 bases, J lost 3 bases, and 10 bases stayed unmatched. CDR3 length: 16 residues. Germline V gene sequence: CDR1 DFQATT, CDR2 SNEGSKA (reference sequence).

The rearrangement uses TRBV12-3 or TRBV12-4 and TRBJ2-5; no firm D call. Trimming shortened V by 5 bases and J by 4 bases, and 11 bases separated the two germline ends. CDR3 length equals 13 residues. For the CDR3, the DNA is TGTGCCAGCAGTGGCCGGACCGGAGAGACCCAGTACTTC. It yields the protein CASSGRTGETQYF.

DNA for the CDR3: TGTGCCAGCAGTGACGGACAGAACTATGGCTACACCTTC. Residues: CASSDGQNYGYTF. The chain carries TRBV25-1 and TRBJ1-2; possibly TRBD1 for D (6 bases). CDR1 and CDR2 (germline): MGHDK, SYGVNS. This CDR3 has 13 amino acids. Trimming stripped 3 bases from V and 2 bases from J, with 7 bases between.

This clonotype was picked up a small number of times. The rearrangement joins TRBV5-1 to TRBJ2-2; 9 nucleotides line up with TRBD1. In germline, CDR1 is SGHRS, CDR2 YFSETQ. This CDR3 has 16 residues. With 4 bases clipped from V and 5 bases from J, the junction kept 9 bases outside the gene matches. CDR3 protein: CASSPTGGMGTGELFF. CDR3 sequence (DNA): TGCGCCAGCAGCCCCACAGGGGGCATGGGTACCGGGGAGCTGTTTTTT. Using reference TRBV5-1 and TRBJ2-2 for the parts outside the CDR3, the full variable domain is KAGVTQTPRYLIKTRGQQVTLSCSPISGHRSVSWYQQTPGQGLQFLFEYFSETQRNKGNFPGRFSGRQFSNSRSEMNVSTLELGDSALYLCASSPTGGMGTGELFFGEGSRLTVL.

This clonotype was seen repeatedly, ten times or more. The chain links TRBV19 to TRBJ1-3, with D maybe TRBD1 (5 bases). Germline values: CDR1 LNHDA, CDR2 SQIVND (reference sequence). The CDR3 loop spans 13 amino acids. The ends were cut back, 10 bases at V and 0 bases at J, with 10 bases in the middle. The CDR3 reads CATTAYSGNTIYF. For the CDR3, the DNA is TGTGCCACGACAGCGTACTCTGGAAACACCATATATTTT.

This clonotype was counted at least ten times. This sequence joins TRBV7-6 and TRBJ2-7, with no clear D. The CDR3 is 15 amino acids. V lost 5 bases to trimming and J lost 3 bases, with 17 bases between them. Germline CDR1 is SGHVS and CDR2 is FNYEAQ. Written as DNA, the CDR3 is TGTGCCAGCAGCCCCGGCCCCCTAGAGATCTACGAGCAGTACTTC. It is translated as CASSPGPLEIYEQYF.

The J gene is TRBJ1-5, the V gene TRBV20-1, with 9 positions matching TRBD1. This CDR3 comprises 14 residues. The trim removed 6 bases at V and 9 bases at J, leaving 12 bases unmatched. Germline V gene lookup returns CDR1 DFQATT and CDR2 SNEGSKA (reference sequence). The CDR3 region has the DNA TGCAGTGCCTCCGACGGGACAGGGAGTGCGCCCCAGCATTTT. Translating gives CSASDGTGSAPQHF.

Ten or more counts support this clonotype. The CDR3 is CASSPTWGAHGPCYGYTF. CDR3 bases: TGTGCCAGCAGCCCAACATGGGGGGCGCATGGACCCTGCTATGGCTACACCTTC. The J gene is TRBJ1-2, the V gene TRBV11-3, with a weak D call TRBD1 (6 bases). Per germline, CDR1 SGHNT and CDR2 YENEEA. Deletions cut 5 bases from V and 4 bases from J, with 26 bases between. This CDR3 is 18 amino acids long. Combining the CDR3 with reference TRBV11-3 and TRBJ1-2 gives the whole variable domain EAGVVQSPRYKIIEKKQPVAFWCNPISGHNTLYWYLQNLGQGPELLIRYENEEAVDDSQLPKDRFSAERLKGVDSTLKIQPAELGDSAVYLCASSPTWGAHGPCYGYTFGSGTRLTVV.

This clonotype was seen once. The rearrangement uses TRBV20-1 and TRBJ1-4, with 7 bases that match TRBD1. Trimming took 3 bases from V and 4 from J; bases not matched to a gene: 8. Germline CDR1 is DFQATT and CDR2 is SNEGSKA (reference sequence). The CDR3 contains 15 residues. This chain's CDR3 is CSASVGGGHNEKLFF. The CDR3 DNA reads TGCAGTGCTAGTGTAGGGGGCGGTCATAATGAAAAACTGTTTTTT.

This chain joins TRBV11-2 and TRBJ1-1, with 8 nucleotides matching TRBD1. In germline, CDR1 is SGHAT, CDR2 FQNNGV. V shed 3 bases, J shed 10 bases, and the junction held 7 bases outside the gene matches. This CDR3 has 13 amino acids. The CDR3 here is CASSFGQGSAAFF. DNA for the CDR3: TGTGCCAGCAGCTTTGGACAGGGCTCTGCAGCTTTCTTT.

V is TRBV29-1 and J is TRBJ2-1; 12 bases align to TRBD2. The CDR3 runs 16 residues. In germline, CDR1 is SQVTM, CDR2 ANQGSEA. The V and J ends lost 3 bases and 9 bases, in that order; junction bases with no gene match: 12. The CDR3 DNA sequence: TGCAGCGTTGATCCGCCTAGGACTAGCGGGAAAGGTGAGCAGTTCTTC. Translated: CSVDPPRTSGKGEQFF.

This clonotype was seen a handful of times. The chain joins TRBV10-3 to TRBJ2-5, with 12 positions matching TRBD2. CDR1 is ENHRY and CDR2 is SYGVKD in the germline V gene. The CDR3 totals 15 residues. V was clipped by 0 bases and J by 4 bases; unmatched bases: 0. The CDR3, as DNA: TGTGCCATCAGTGAGTCGGGACTAGCGGGAGAGACCCAGTACTTC. It specifies CAISESGLAGETQYF.

This clonotype appeared many times. The chain has TRBV20-1 and TRBJ1-3; D is ambiguous. Trimming removed 3 bases from V and 0 bases from J, with 12 bases in between. CDR3 length: 15 residues. CDR1 is DFQATT and CDR2 is SNEGSKA in the germline V gene (reference sequence). CDR3 sequence: CSASPPKPSGNTIYF. DNA of the CDR3: TGCAGTGCTAGTCCCCCAAAACCCTCTGGAAACACCATATATTTT.

The chain links TRBV10-2 to TRBJ1-2, with D hard to call. V shed 6 bases and J shed 1 base, with 15 bases lying between them. The germline CDR1 and CDR2 sequences are WSHSY and SAAADI. This CDR3 spans 15 amino acids. CDR3 nucleotides: TGCGCCAGCAGCCAGCAAACCACCCTTAACTATGGCTACACCTTC. Translating it yields CASSQQTTLNYGYTF.